The rows below give T cell receptor beta chains drawn from one sample of a study of T-cell memory formation after mild COVID-19. From the 5' RACE reads, TCRdb called clonotypes with MiXCR, one entry per CDR3 protein. Of about 340,000 distinct CDR3 sequences in the sample, around a fifth are singletons; the top ten hold around 20%. The sample consisted of PBMCs or a T cell subset sorted from them (not recorded which). The receptor source for this set is a man younger than 30 who had mild COVID-19 (a few samples of this study predate the infection). Cell type and time point are not known. The CDR3 runs from the conserved cysteine through the conserved F or W. Fields, in order: V gene, clone size, J gene, D gene, CDR3 protein, CDR3 DNA. D genes are given only for firm matches. Size values are once, few and many counts, or a class for expanded clones, and some rows have none.

>TRBV12-3/TRBV12-4|once|TRBJ1-5|TRBD1
CASSRRGRDQPQHF
TGTGCCAGCAGCAGAAGGGGGCGAGACCAGCCCCAGCATTTT
>TRBV7-8|few|TRBJ2-2|-
CASSLAVGGTGELFF
TGTGCCAGCAGCTTAGCAGTGGGTGGTACCGGGGAGCTGTTTTTT
>TRBV4-2|-|TRBJ2-1|TRBD2
CASSQGGGGSYYNEQFF
TGTGCCAGCAGCCAAGGGGGCGGCGGGAGCTACTACAATGAGCAGTTCTTC
>TRBV4-2|many|TRBJ1-6|TRBD1
CASSSRRDREVSPLHF
TGTGCCAGCAGCTCCCGTCGGGACAGGGAAGTTTCACCCCTCCACTTT
>TRBV4-1|-|TRBJ1-1|TRBD1
CASSRQGQGLNTEAFF
TGCGCCAGCAGCCGGCAAGGACAGGGATTGAACACTGAAGCTTTCTTT
>TRBV29-1|few|TRBJ2-1|TRBD1
CSVEDRAPEQFF
TGCAGCGTGGAAGACAGGGCGCCTGAGCAGTTCTTC
>TRBV7-3|few|TRBJ2-3|TRBD2
CASSATSDADTQYF
TGTGCCAGCAGCGCGACTAGCGATGCAGATACGCAGTATTTT
>TRBV4-1|-|TRBJ2-2|-
CASSQGDWQFTGELFF
TGCGCAAGCAGCCAAGGGGACTGGCAATTCACCGGGGAGCTGTTTTTT
>TRBV7-3|-|TRBJ2-1|-
CASSLTPTSYNEQFF
TGTGCCAGCAGCTTAACTCCGACCTCCTACAATGAGCAGTTCTTC
>TRBV6-5|few|TRBJ1-4|TRBD1
CASSHRTGDREKLFF
TGTGCCAGCAGCCATAGGACAGGGGATAGGGAAAAACTGTTTTTT
>TRBV29-1|-|TRBJ1-4|TRBD1
CSAGTGNEKLFF
TGCAGCGCCGGGACAGGGAATGAAAAACTGTTTTTT
>TRBV6-6|-|TRBJ1-4|TRBD1
CASRHRGPEEKLFF
TGTGCCAGCAGGCACAGGGGGCCGGAAGAAAAACTGTTTTTT
>TRBV6-2/TRBV6-3|-|TRBJ2-5|TRBD2
CASSPRDSGGKETQYF
TGTGCCAGCAGTCCACGGGATAGCGGGGGTAAAGAGACCCAGTACTTC
>TRBV11-2|-|TRBJ2-1|-
CASSLKGPYNEQFF
TGTGCCAGCAGCTTAAAGGGACCTTACAATGAGCAGTTCTTC
>TRBV5-1|once|TRBJ2-2|-
CASSAPDRTANTGELFF
TGCGCCAGCAGCGCGCCCGACCGGACAGCGAACACCGGCGAGCTGTTTTTT
>TRBV6-5|few|TRBJ1-2|-
CASSSMRGAINYGYTF
TGTGCCAGCAGCAGTATGAGGGGGGCAATTAACTATGGCTACACCTTC
>TRBV12-3/TRBV12-4|few|TRBJ1-1|TRBD1
CASTRTGIAEAFF
TGTGCCAGCACCAGGACAGGGATCGCTGAAGCTTTCTTT
>TRBV9|few|TRBJ2-1|TRBD1
CASSVGTGGMYNEQFF
TGTGCCAGCAGCGTGGGGACAGGGGGCATGTACAATGAGCAGTTCTTC
>TRBV20-1|few|TRBJ1-1|-
CSARNGMNTEAFF
TGCAGTGCTAGGAACGGTATGAACACTGAAGCTTTCTTT
>TRBV6-2/TRBV6-3|few|TRBJ2-2|TRBD1
CASEGQLHTGELFF
TGTGCCAGCGAGGGACAGCTTCACACCGGGGAGCTGTTTTTT